The 15 T cell receptor beta chains listed next were all sequenced from one sample in a study of CD8+ T cells in alopecia areata. Sequencing templates came from extracted RNA that was reverse transcribed into cDNA. The data were produced by immunoSEQ multiplex PCR, yet TCRdb's version contains in-frame clones alone and is incomplete. The sample contains 95,000 to 100,000 clones, roughly 56% of which appear only once. The sample's treatment: oral pan-JAK inhibitor, 5-10 mg twice daily. The starting material was CD8+ T cells sorted from blood, obtained around week 55, from a patient treated with tofacitinib. These receptor sequences come from a human donor with alopecia areata.

The chain links TRBV6-5 to TRBJ1-2; D might be TRBD1 (6 bases). The germline V gene encodes CDR1 MNHEY and CDR2 SVGAGI. Trimming pared 6 bases from V and 5 bases from J, leaving 10 bases between. The CDR3 consists of 12 residues. CDR3 nucleotide sequence: TGTGCCAGCAGGGACAGAGGGTATGGCTACACCTTC. Amino acid sequence: CASRDRGYGYTF.

The genes are TRBV2 and TRBJ2-3, with 10 bases matching TRBD2. This CDR3 has 13 amino acids. Germline V CDR1 and CDR2: SNHLY, FYNNEI. The V and J ends lost 9 bases and 5 bases, in that order; junction bases with no gene match: 5. Here the CDR3 reads CASIAGGQDTQYF. CDR3 bases: TGTGCCAGTATAGCGGGGGGCCAAGATACGCAGTATTTT.

This chain joins TRBV5-4 and TRBJ1-5, with 9 bases lining up with TRBD1. The germline V gene encodes CDR1 SGHNT and CDR2 YYREEE (reference sequence). With 4 bases clipped from V and 8 bases from J, the junction kept 10 bases outside the gene matches. There are 15 residues in the CDR3. CDR3 sequence reads: CASSTAPDRGKPQHF. The DNA for the CDR3 is TGTGCCAGCAGCACCGCTCCGGACAGGGGCAAGCCCCAGCATTTT. Supplemented by reference TRBV5-4 and TRBJ1-5, the full variable domain reads ETGVTQSPTHLIKTRGQQVTLRCSSQSGHNTVSWYQQALGQGPQFIFQYYREEENGRGNFPPRFSGLQFPNYSSELNVNALELDDSALYLCASSTAPDRGKPQHFGDGTRLSIL.

J is TRBJ2-1 and V is TRBV30; D ambiguous. Germline-derived CDR1 and CDR2 are GTSNPN and SVGIG (reference sequence). Trimming pared 4 bases from V and 0 bases from J, leaving 10 bases between. The CDR3 runs to 14 residues. CDR3 protein: CAWIEEISYNEQFF. The DNA for the CDR3 is TGTGCCTGGATTGAGGAGATCTCCTACAATGAGCAGTTCTTC.

The J gene is TRBJ2-5, the V gene TRBV4-1, with no clear D. This CDR3 has 19 residues. The germline CDR1 and CDR2 sequences are MGHRA and YSYEKL. The germline V and J ends were trimmed by 3 bases and 7 bases, with 30 bases remaining between them. CDR3 nucleotide sequence: TGCGCCAGCAGCCATCCACCTGTTTTGTTCGCGGTTGGTTTTGGGACCCAGTACTTC. It is translated as CASSHPPVLFAVGFGTQYF.

The chain is built from TRBV11-2 and TRBJ2-1, with D possibly TRBD1 on 5 matching bases. Germline V gives CDR1 SGHAT, CDR2 FQNNGV. V lost 8 bases, J lost 4 bases, and 12 bases lay in between. The CDR3 covers 13 residues. As DNA, the CDR3 is TGTGCCAGCTCATGGGGCGCATACAATGAGCAGTTCTTC. Translating it yields CASSWGAYNEQFF.

In its sample, this clone was seen once. The J gene is TRBJ2-1, the V gene TRBV19; D remains unclear. V was pared by 1 base and J by 5 bases, with 6 bases between. Per the germline V gene, CDR1 is LNHDA and CDR2 is SQIVND (reference sequence). The CDR3 covers 13 residues. CDR3 bases: TGTGCCAGTAGTATAGCCGTCAACAATGAGCAGTTCTTC. This sequence encodes CASSIAVNNEQFF.

In its sample, this clone was seen a few times. This chain connects TRBV7-9 to TRBJ1-1, with D possibly TRBD1 on 6 matching bases. Germline CDR1 is SEHNR and CDR2 is FQNEAQ (reference sequence). V was trimmed by 5 bases and J by 7 bases, leaving 11 bases between them. CDR3 length equals 12 residues. CDR3 in amino acids: CASSTGTLEAFF. In DNA, the CDR3 is TGTGCCAGCAGCACCGGGACACTTGAAGCTTTCTTT.

On this clone: At one end the junction does not follow the germline gene, possibly because of a read error. The rearrangement uses TRBV7-8 and TRBJ2-1, with TRBD2 identical over 10 bases. This CDR3 contains 14 residues. Germline assignment: CDR1 SGHVS and CDR2 FQNEAQ. The CDR3 reads CASTLAGGYNEQFF. The CDR3, as DNA: TGTGCCAGCACCTTAGCGGGGGGCTACAATGAGCAGTTCTTC.

The chain joins TRBV2 to TRBJ2-3, with D unresolved. Germline CDR1 SNHLY, CDR2 FYNNEI. The CDR3 has 16 amino acids. Deletions cut 5 bases from V and 2 bases from J, with 17 bases between. The CDR3 coding sequence is TGTGCCAGCAGTAAGGATAGCCTTTTGCACACAGATACGCAGTATTTT. Translating it yields CASSKDSLLHTDTQYF.

This clone was observed at least ten times. Additional DNA sequences in this sample encode the identical CDR3. The V call is TRBV7-2, the J call TRBJ2-1, with 8 bases that match TRBD2. Unmatched junction bases numbered 5, after V lost 5 bases and J lost 2 bases. There are 15 residues in the CDR3. The V gene's germline CDR1 is SGHTA and CDR2 FQGNSA. The CDR3 sequence: CASSPRGAAYNEQFF. In nucleotides, the CDR3 is TGTGCCAGCAGCCCGCGGGGGGCGGCCTACAATGAGCAGTTCTTC. The full variable domain, in which reference TRBV7-2 and TRBJ2-1 provide the parts outside the CDR3, is GAGVSQSPSNKVTEKGKDVELRCDPISGHTALYWYRQSLGQGLEFLIYFQGNSAPDKSGLPSDRFSAERTGGSVSTLTIQRTQQEDSAVYLCASSPRGAAYNEQFFGPGTRLTVL.

V usage is TRBV27 and J usage is TRBJ1-5; TRBD1 matches at 7 bases. J was trimmed by 4 bases and V by 5 bases; bases with no gene match: 8. The CDR3 runs to 15 residues. Germline V gene data show CDR1 as MNHEY and CDR2 as SMNVEV (reference sequence). CDR3 nucleotide sequence: TGTGCCAGCAGTCCACGGGACAGAATAAATCAGCCCCAGCATTTT. Its protein is CASSPRDRINQPQHF.

The sample holds a few counts of this clone. The rearrangement uses TRBV9 and TRBJ1-6, with 8 bases that match TRBD1. With 1 base clipped from V and 9 bases from J, the junction kept 9 bases outside the gene matches. The CDR3 covers 16 residues. CDR1 and CDR2 from the germline V gene are SGDLS and YYNGEE. In nucleotides, the CDR3 is TGTGCCAGCAGCGTAAATTCGGACAGGGAGGGTTCACCCCTCCACTTT. As protein: CASSVNSDREGSPLHF.

The chain has TRBV7-6 and TRBJ2-1; D tentatively fits TRBD1 or TRBD2 (5 bases each). V lost 0 bases, J lost 8 bases, and 8 bases lay in between. The CDR3 has 13 amino acids. CDR1 is SGHVS and CDR2 is FNYEAQ in the germline V gene. Here the CDR3 reads CASSLARGDEQFF. The CDR3, as DNA: TGTGCCAGCAGCTTAGCGAGGGGCGATGAGCAGTTCTTC.

CDR3 sequence: CAWSTTETGELFF. The DNA of the CDR3 is TGTGCCTGGAGTACTACGGAAACCGGGGAGCTGTTTTTT. The chain uses TRBV30 and TRBJ2-2; no definite D call. The CDR3 covers 13 residues. The V end lost 2 bases, the J end lost 5 bases, and 9 bases lay between the germline ends. Looked up from germline, CDR1 is GTSNPN and CDR2 is SVGIG (reference sequence).